The entry that follows covers one T cell receptor beta chain sequence. What it recognizes is unknown. 60 Vbeta and 13 Jbeta primers were used in PCR. The data were produced by immunoSEQ multiplex PCR, yet TCRdb's version contains in-frame clones alone and is incomplete. The sample shows just over 200,000 clones, more than 75% of them seen only once. The data were taken from a study of cytomegalovirus exposure and HLA in healthy donors. Germline V gene lookup returns CDR1 SGDLS and CDR2 YYNGEE. Trimming removed 5 bases from V and 7 bases from J; junction bases left unmatched: 15. This CDR3 spans 15 amino acids. Broader study findings: Researchers had no immune exposure information except CMV serostatus available. In a later analysis, at a false discovery rate of 0.05, under 20,000 TCR beta sequences were associated with HLA alleles. Later analysis identified a missense DCLRE1C variant that was linked to TCR beta V- and J-gene trimming. Most TCRs appeared rarely, but some public TCRs recurred in many donors.

The TCR comes from a woman in her thirties or forties in good health and CMV-seronegative. The sample comprised PBMCs. The chain employs TRBV9 and TRBJ2-7; TRBD2 agrees at 7 bases. CDR3 DNA sequence: TGTGCCAGCAGACCTGACGCCTTGGCTAGCGGTGAGCAGTACTTC. Translated: CASRPDALASGEQYF.